A selection of T cell receptor beta chains follows, all from one sample in a study of T-cell memory formation after mild COVID-19. Using its own MiXCR run on the 5' RACE reads, TCRdb lists one record per CDR3 protein. This sample has roughly 400,000 distinct CDR3 sequences, with roughly 18% found just once. Sequenced input: PBMCs or a T cell subset sorted from them (not recorded which). The receptors shown here come from a man between 18 and 29 years old who had mild COVID-19 (a few samples of this study predate the infection). Cell type and time point are not known. Both conserved end residues are trimmed from each CDR3.

TRBV6-2/TRBV6-3,ASSPGGTSGGDTQY
TRBV7-9,ASTLLGTSVLYNEQF
TRBV10-3,ATTGLAGGQQETQY
TRBV4-2,ASSQEGGTLYNEQF
TRBV4-3,ASSQDRRWAGELF
TRBV30,AWRRESGNTIY
TRBV29-1,SVVLGASYEQY
TRBV7-9,ASSRAVDSYGYT
TRBV4-3,ASSHRTGYEQY
TRBV11-2,ASSSNRVHEQY
TRBV6-6,ASSASMGTQY
TRBV20-1,SASEGWTEAF
TRBV12-3/TRBV12-4,ASSQTGGEETQY